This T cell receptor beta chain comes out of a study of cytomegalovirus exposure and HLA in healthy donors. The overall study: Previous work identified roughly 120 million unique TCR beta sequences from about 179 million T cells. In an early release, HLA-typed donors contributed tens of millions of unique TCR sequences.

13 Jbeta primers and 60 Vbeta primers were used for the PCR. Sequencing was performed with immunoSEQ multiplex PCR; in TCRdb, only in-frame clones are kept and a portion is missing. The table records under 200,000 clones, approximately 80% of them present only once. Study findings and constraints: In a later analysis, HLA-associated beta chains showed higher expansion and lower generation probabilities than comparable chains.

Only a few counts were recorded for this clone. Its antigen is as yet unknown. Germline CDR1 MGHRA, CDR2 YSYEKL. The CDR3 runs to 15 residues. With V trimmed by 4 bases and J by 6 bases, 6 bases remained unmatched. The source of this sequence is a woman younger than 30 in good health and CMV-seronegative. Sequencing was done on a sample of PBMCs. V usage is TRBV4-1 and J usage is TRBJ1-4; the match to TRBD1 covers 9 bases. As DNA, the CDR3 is TGCGCCAGCAGCCTAAGTGGGACAGGGTATGAAAAACTGTTTTTT. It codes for CASSLSGTGYEKLFF.